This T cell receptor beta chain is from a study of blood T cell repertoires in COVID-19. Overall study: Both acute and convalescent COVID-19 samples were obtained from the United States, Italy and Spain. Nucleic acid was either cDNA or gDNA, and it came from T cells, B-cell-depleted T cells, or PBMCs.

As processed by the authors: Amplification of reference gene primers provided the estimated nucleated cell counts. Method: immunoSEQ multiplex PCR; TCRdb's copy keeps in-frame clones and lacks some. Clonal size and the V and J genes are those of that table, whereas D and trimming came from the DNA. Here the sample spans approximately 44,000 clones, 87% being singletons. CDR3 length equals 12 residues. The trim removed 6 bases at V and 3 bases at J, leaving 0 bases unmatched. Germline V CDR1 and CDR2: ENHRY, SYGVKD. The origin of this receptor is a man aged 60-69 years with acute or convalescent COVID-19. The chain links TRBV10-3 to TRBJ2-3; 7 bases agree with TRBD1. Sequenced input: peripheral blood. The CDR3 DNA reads TGTGCCATCAGGGGACAGACAGATACGCAGTATTTT. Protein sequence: CAIRGQTDTQYF.